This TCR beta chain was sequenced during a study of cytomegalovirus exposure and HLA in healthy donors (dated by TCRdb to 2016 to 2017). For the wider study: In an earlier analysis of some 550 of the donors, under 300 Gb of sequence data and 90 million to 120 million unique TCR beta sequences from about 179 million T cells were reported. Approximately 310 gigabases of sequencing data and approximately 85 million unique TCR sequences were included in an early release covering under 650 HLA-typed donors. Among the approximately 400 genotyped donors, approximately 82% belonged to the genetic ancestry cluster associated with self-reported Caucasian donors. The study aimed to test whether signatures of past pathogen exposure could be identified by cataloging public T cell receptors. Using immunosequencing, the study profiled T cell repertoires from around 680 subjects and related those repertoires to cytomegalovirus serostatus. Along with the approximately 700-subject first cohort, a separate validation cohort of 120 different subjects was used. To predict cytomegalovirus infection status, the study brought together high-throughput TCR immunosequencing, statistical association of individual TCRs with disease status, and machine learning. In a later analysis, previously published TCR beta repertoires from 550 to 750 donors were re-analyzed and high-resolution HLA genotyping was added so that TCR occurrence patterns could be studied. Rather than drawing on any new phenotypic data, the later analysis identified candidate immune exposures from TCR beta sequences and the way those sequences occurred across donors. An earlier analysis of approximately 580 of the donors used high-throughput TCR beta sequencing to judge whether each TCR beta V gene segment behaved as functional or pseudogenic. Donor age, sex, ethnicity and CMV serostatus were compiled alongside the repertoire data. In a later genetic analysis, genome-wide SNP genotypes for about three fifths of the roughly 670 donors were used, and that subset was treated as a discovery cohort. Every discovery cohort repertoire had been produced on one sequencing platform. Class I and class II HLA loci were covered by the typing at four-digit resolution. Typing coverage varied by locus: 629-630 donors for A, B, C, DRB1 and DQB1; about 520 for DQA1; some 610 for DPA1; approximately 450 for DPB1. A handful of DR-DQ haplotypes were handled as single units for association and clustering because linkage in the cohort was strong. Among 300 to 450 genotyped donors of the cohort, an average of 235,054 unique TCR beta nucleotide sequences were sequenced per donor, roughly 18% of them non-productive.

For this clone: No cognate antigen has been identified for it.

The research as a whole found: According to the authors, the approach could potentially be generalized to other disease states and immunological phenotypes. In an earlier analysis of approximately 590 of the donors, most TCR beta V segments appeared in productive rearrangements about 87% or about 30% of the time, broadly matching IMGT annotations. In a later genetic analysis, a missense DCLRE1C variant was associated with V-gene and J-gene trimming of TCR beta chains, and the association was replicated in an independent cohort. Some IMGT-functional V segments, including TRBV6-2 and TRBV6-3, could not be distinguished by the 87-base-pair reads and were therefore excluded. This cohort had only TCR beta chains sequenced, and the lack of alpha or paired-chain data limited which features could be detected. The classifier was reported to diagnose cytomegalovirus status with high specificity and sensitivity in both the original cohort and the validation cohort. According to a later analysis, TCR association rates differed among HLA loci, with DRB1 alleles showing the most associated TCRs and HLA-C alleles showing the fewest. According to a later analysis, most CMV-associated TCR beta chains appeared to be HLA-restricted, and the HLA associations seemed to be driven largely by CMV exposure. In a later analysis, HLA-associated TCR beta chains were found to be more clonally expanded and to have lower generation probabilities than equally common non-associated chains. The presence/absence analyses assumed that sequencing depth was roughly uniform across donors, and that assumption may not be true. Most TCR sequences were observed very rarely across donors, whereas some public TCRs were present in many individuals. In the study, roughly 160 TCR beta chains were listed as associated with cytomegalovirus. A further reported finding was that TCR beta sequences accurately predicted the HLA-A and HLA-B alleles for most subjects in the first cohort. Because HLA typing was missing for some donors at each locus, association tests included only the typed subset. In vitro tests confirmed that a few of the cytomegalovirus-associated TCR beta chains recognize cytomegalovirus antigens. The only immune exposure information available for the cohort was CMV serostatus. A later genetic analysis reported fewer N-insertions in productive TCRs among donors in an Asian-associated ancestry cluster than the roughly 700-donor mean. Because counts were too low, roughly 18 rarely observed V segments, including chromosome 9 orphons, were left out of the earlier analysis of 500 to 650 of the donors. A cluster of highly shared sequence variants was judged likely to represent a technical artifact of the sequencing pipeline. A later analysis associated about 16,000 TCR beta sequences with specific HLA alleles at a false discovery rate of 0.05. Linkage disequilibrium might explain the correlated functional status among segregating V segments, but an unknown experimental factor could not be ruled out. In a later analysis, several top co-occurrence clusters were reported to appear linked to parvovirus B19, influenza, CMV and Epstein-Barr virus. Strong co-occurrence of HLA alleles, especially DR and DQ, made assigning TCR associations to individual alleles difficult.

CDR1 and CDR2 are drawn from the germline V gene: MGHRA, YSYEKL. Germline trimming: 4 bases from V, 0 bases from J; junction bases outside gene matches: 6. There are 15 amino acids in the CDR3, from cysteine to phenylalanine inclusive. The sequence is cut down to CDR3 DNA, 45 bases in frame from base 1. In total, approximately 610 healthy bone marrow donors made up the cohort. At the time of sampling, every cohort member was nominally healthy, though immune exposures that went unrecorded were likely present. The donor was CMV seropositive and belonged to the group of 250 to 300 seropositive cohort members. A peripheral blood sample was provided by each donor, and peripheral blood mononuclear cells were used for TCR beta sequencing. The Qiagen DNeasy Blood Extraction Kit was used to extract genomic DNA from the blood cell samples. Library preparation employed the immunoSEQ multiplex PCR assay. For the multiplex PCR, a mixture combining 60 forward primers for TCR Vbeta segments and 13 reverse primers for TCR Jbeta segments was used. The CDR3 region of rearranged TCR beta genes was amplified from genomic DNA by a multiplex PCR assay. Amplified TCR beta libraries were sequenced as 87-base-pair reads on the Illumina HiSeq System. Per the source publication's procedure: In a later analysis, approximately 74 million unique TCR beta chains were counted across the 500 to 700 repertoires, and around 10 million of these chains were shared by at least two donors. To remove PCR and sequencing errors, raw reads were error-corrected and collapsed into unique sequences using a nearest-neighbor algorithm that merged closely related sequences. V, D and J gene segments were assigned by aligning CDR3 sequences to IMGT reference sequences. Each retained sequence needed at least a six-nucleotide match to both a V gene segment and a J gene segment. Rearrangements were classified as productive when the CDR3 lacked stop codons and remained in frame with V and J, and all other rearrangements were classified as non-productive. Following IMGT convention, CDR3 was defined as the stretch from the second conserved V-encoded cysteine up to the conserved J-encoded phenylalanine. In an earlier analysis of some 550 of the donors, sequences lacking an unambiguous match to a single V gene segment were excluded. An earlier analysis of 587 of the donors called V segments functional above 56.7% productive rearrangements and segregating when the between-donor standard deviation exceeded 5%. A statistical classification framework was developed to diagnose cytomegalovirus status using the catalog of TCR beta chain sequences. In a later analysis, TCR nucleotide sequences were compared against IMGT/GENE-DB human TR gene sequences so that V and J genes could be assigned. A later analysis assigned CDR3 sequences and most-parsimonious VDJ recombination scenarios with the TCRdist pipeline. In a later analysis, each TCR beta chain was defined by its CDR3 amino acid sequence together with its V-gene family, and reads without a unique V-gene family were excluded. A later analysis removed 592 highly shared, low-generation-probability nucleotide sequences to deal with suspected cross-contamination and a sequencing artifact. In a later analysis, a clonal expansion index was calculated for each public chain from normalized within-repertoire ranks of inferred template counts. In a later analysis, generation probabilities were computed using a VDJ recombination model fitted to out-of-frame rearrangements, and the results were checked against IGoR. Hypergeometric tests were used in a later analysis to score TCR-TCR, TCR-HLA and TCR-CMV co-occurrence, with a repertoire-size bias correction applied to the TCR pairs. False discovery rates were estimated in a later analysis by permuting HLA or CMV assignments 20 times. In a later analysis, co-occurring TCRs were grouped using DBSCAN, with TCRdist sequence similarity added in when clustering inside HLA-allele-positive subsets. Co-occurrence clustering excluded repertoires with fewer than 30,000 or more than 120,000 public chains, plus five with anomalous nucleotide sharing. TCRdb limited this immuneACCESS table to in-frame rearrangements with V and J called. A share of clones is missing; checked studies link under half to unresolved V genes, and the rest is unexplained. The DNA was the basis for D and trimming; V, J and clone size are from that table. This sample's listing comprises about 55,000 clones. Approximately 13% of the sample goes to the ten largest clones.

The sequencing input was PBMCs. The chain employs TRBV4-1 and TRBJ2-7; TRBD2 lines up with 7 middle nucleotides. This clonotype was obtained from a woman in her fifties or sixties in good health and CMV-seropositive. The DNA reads TGCGCCAGCAGCCTACAGCGGGACGGCTCCTACGAGCAGTACTTC. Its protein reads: CASSLQRDGSYEQYF.